This T cell receptor beta chain was retrieved from a study of T cells in narcolepsy. Study-wide results and limits: Same-patient CSF and blood CD4+ T cell clonotypes included HCRT-specific and TRIB2-specific autoreactive ones.

The CDR3 consists of 14 residues. The junction had 3 bases not matched to a gene; V was cut back by 5 bases and J by 4 bases. Per germline, CDR1 MDHEN and CDR2 SYDVKM. Note on this clone: The antigen is not known.

TCRdb keeps only in-frame clones here, not all; method: immunoSEQ multiplex PCR. In the table there are approximately 24,000 clones, around 83% of which are singletons. The genes are TRBV28 and TRBJ2-4; 9 bases match TRBD1. The source material was CD45RA- memory CD4+ T cells from PBMCs. The TCR originated in a human donor with narcolepsy. The CDR3 loop reads CASSDGTGKNIQYF. The CDR3 bases are TGTGCCAGCAGTGACGGGACAGGGAAAAACATTCAGTACTTC.